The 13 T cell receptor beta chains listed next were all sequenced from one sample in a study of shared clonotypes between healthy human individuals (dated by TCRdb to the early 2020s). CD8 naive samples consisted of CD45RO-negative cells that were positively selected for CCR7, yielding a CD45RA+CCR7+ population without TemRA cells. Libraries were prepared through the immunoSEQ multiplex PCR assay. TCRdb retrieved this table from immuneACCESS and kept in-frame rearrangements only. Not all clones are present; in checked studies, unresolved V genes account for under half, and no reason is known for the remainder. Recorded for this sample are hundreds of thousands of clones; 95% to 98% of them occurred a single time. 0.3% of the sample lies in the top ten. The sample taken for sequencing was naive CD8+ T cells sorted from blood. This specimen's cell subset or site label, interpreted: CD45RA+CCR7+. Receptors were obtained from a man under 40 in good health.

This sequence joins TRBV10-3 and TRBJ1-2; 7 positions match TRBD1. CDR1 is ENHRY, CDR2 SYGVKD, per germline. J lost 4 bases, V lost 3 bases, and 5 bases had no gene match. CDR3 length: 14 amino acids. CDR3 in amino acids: CAISEGGTVYGYTF. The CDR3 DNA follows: TGTGCCATCAGTGAAGGAGGGACAGTCTATGGCTACACCTTC.

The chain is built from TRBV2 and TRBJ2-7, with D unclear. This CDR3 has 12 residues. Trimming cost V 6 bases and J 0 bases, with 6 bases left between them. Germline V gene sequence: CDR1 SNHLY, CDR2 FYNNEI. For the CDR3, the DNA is TGTGCCAGCAGGATGGCCTCCTACGAGCAGTACTTC. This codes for CASRMASYEQYF.

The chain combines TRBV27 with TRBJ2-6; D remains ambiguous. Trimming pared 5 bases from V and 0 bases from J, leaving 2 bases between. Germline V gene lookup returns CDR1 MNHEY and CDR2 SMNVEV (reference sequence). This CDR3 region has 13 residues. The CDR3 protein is CASSTSGANVLTF. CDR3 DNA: TGTGCCAGCAGTACCTCTGGGGCCAACGTCCTGACTTTC.

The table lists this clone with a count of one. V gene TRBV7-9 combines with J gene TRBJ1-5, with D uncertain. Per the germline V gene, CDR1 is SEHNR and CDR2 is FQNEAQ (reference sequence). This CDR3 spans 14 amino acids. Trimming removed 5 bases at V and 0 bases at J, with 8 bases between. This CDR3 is CASSTKGSNQPQHF. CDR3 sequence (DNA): TGTGCCAGCAGCACTAAAGGTAGCAATCAGCCCCAGCATTTT.

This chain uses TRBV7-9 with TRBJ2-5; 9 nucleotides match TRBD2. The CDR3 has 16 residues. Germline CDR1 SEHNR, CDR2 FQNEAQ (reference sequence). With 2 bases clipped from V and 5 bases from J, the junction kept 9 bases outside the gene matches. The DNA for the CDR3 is TGTGCCAGCAGCTTAACCGGGACTAGCTCTGTCGAGACCCAGTACTTC. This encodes CASSLTGTSSVETQYF.

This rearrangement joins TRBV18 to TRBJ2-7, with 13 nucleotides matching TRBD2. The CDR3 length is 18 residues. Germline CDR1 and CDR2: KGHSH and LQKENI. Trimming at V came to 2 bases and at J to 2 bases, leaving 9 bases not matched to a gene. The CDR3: CASSPGTGTSGIPYEQYF. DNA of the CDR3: TGTGCCAGCTCACCAGGAACGGGGACTAGCGGGATACCCTACGAGCAGTACTTC.

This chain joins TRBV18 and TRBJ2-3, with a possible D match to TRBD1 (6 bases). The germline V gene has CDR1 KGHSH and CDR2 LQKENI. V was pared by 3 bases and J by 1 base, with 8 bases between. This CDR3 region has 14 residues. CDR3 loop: CASSPDSRTDTQYF. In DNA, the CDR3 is TGTGCCAGCTCACCGGACAGTCGCACAGATACGCAGTATTTT.

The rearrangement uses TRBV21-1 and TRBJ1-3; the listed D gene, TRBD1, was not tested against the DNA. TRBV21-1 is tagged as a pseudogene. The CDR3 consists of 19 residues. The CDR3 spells CASSKAHHPWDSPGNTIYF. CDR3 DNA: TGTGCCAGCAGCAAAGCGCATCACCCGTGGGACAGTCCTGGAAACACCATATATTTT.

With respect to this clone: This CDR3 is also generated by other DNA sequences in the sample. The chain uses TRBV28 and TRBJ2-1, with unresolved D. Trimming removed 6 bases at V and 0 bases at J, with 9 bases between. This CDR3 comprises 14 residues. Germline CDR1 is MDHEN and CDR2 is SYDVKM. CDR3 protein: CASRAGSSYNEQFF. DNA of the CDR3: TGTGCCAGCAGAGCAGGTAGCTCCTACAATGAGCAGTTCTTC.

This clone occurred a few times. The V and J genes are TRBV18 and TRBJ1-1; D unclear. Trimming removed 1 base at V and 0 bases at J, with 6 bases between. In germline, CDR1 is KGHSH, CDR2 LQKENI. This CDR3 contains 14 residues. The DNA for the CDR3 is TGTGCCAGCTCACCACGACACTTGAACACTGAAGCTTTCTTT. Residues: CASSPRHLNTEAFF.

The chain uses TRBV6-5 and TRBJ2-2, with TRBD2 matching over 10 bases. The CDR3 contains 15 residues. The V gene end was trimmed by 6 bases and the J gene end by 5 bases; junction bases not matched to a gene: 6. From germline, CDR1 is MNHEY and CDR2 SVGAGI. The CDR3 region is CASSSLAGLTGELFF. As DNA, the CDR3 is TGTGCCAGCAGCTCACTAGCGGGGTTGACCGGGGAGCTGTTTTTT.

The CDR3 DNA sequence: TGCAGCGCTGAGGTTTATGAAGGCACCTACAATGAGCAGTTCTTC. This translates into CSAEVYEGTYNEQFF. The chain is built from TRBV29-1 and TRBJ2-1, with no clear D. Trimming left V 7 bases short and J 2 bases short, with 18 bases between. Germline V gene data show CDR1 as SQVTM and CDR2 as ANQGSEA. The CDR3 has 15 residues.

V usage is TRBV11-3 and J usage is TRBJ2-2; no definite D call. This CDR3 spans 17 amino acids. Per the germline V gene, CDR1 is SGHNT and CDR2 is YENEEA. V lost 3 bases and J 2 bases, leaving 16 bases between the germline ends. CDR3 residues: CASSFRLPGFNTGELFF. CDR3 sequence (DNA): TGTGCCAGCAGCTTCCGTCTACCCGGATTCAACACCGGGGAGCTGTTTTTT.